This entry describes one T cell receptor beta chain. The specificity of this receptor is unknown. Base qualities are not provided; no much larger clone lies one nucleotide away. This entry belongs to a study of cytomegalovirus exposure and HLA in healthy donors (TCRdb year 2017). With regard to the full study: An earlier analysis of some 620 of the donors reported about 260 Gb of sequence data and around 120 million unique TCR beta sequences obtained from around 190 million T cells. An early release covering more than 500 HLA-typed donors comprised about 300 gigabases of sequencing data and around 80 million unique TCR sequences. Among the 398 genotyped donors, 75% to 90% belonged to the genetic ancestry cluster associated with self-reported Caucasian donors. The study aimed to test whether cataloging public T cell receptors could reveal signatures of past pathogen exposure. The T cell repertoires of some 700 subjects were profiled by immunosequencing and related to cytomegalovirus serostatus. A separate validation cohort of some 130 different subjects was used in addition to the roughly 620-subject first cohort. To predict cytomegalovirus infection status, the study brought together high-throughput TCR immunosequencing, statistical association of individual TCRs with disease status, and machine learning. In a later analysis, previously published TCR beta repertoires from 500 to 750 donors were re-analyzed and high-resolution HLA genotyping was added so that TCR occurrence patterns could be studied. In the later analysis, no new phenotypic data were used to find candidate immune exposures; instead, reliance was placed on TCR beta sequences and their occurrence across donors. An earlier analysis of several hundred of the donors applied high-throughput TCR beta sequencing to assess whether each TCR beta V gene segment acted as functional or pseudogenic. Donor age, sex, ethnicity and CMV serostatus were compiled together with the repertoire data. In a later genetic analysis, genome-wide SNP genotypes for about three fifths of the roughly 670 donors were used, and that subset was treated as a discovery cohort. Every discovery cohort repertoire had been produced on one sequencing platform. Class I and class II HLA loci were covered by the typing at four-digit resolution. Typing coverage varied by locus: roughly 620-640 donors for A, B, C, DRB1 and DQB1; more than 500 for DQA1; some 610 for DPA1; 450 to 480 for DPB1. Roughly five DR-DQ haplotypes were handled as single units for association and clustering, since linkage in the cohort was strong. Among under 450 genotyped donors of the cohort, an average of about 240,000 unique TCR beta nucleotide sequences were sequenced per donor, roughly a sixth of them non-productive.

Summary of the overall study and its limitations: CMV serostatus was the only immune exposure information available for the cohort. A later analysis associated 16,951 TCR beta sequences with specific HLA alleles at a false discovery rate of 0.05. The study listed 164 TCR beta chains as associated with cytomegalovirus. Correlated functional status among segregating V segments might be attributable to linkage disequilibrium, but an unknown experimental factor could not be ruled out. A further reported finding was that TCR beta sequences accurately predicted the HLA-A and HLA-B alleles for most subjects in the first cohort. According to a later analysis, most CMV-associated TCR beta chains appeared to be HLA-restricted, and the HLA associations seemed to be driven largely by CMV exposure. In an earlier analysis of more than 500 of the donors, most TCR beta V segments appeared in productive rearrangements about 87% or about 30% of the time, broadly matching IMGT annotations. Because HLA typing was unavailable for some donors at each locus, only the typed subset was used in association tests. When HLA alleles, especially DR and DQ, strongly co-occurred, attributing TCR associations to individual alleles was difficult. V-gene and J-gene trimming of TCR beta chains was associated with a missense DCLRE1C variant in a later genetic analysis, and the association was replicated in an independent cohort. Because counts were too low, seventeen rarely observed V segments, including chromosome 9 orphons, were left out of the earlier analysis of roughly 600 of the donors. In a later analysis, HLA-associated TCR beta chains showed more clonal expansion and lower generation probabilities than non-associated chains that were equally common. It was suggested by the authors that the approach could potentially be generalized to other disease states and immunological phenotypes. According to a later analysis, parvovirus B19, influenza, CMV and Epstein-Barr virus appeared linked to several top co-occurrence clusters. Presence/absence analyses assumed roughly uniform sequencing depth across donors, an assumption that may not hold. In vitro tests confirmed that a few of the cytomegalovirus-associated TCR beta chains recognize cytomegalovirus antigens. In a later analysis, the rate of TCR association differed among HLA loci, with DRB1 alleles having the most associated TCRs and HLA-C alleles having the fewest. This cohort had only TCR beta chains sequenced, and the lack of alpha or paired-chain data limited which features could be detected. A group of highly shared sequence variants was considered likely to be a technical artifact of the sequencing pipeline. The 87-base-pair reads could not distinguish some IMGT-functional V segments, including TRBV6-2 and TRBV6-3, so those segments were excluded. According to a later genetic analysis, donors in an Asian-associated ancestry cluster had fewer N-insertions in productive TCRs than the approximately 650-donor mean. Most TCR sequences were observed very rarely across donors, whereas some public TCRs were present in many individuals. The classifier was reported to diagnose cytomegalovirus status with high specificity and sensitivity in both the original and validation cohorts.

The cohort comprised 710 or so healthy bone marrow donors. At the time of sampling, every cohort member was nominally healthy, though immune exposures that went unrecorded were likely present. The donor tested CMV seropositive, placing the donor among the 250 to 350 seropositive members of the cohort. A peripheral blood sample was provided by each donor, and peripheral blood mononuclear cells were used for TCR beta sequencing. Genomic DNA was extracted from the blood cell samples with the Qiagen DNeasy Blood Extraction Kit. The library was prepared using the immunoSEQ multiplex PCR assay. For the multiplex PCR, a mixture combining 60 forward primers for TCR Vbeta segments and 13 reverse primers for TCR Jbeta segments was used. The CDR3 region of rearranged TCR beta genes was amplified from genomic DNA by a multiplex PCR assay. Amplified TCR beta libraries were sequenced as 87-base-pair reads on the Illumina HiSeq System. Turning to the authors' computational methods: A later analysis tallied 70 million to 100 million unique TCR beta chains across the 666 repertoires, and 10 million to 11 million of those chains were shared by two or more donors. A nearest-neighbor algorithm error-corrected the raw reads and collapsed the reads into unique sequences, merging closely related sequences to remove PCR and sequencing errors. Alignment of CDR3 sequences to IMGT reference sequences was used to assign V, D and J gene segments. For a sequence to be retained, a match of at least six nucleotides to both a V gene segment and a J gene segment was required. Rearrangements were called productive when the CDR3 lacked stop codons and stayed in frame with V and J; all others were non-productive. CDR3 was defined by IMGT convention, running from the second conserved V-encoded cysteine to the conserved J-encoded phenylalanine. The earlier analysis of roughly 590 of the donors excluded sequences that lacked an unambiguous match to a single V gene segment. In an earlier analysis of approximately 590 of the donors, V segments were called functional above 56.7% productive rearrangements and were called segregating when the between-donor standard deviation exceeded 5%. A statistical classification framework was developed to diagnose cytomegalovirus status using the catalog of TCR beta chain sequences. V and J gene assignment, in a later analysis, came from comparing TCR nucleotide sequences with IMGT/GENE-DB human TR gene sequences. In a later analysis, CDR3 sequences and most-parsimonious VDJ recombination scenarios were assigned using the TCRdist pipeline. In a later analysis, each TCR beta chain was defined by its CDR3 amino acid sequence together with its V-gene family, and reads lacking a unique V-gene family were excluded. In a later analysis, some 600 highly shared, low-generation-probability nucleotide sequences were removed to address suspected cross-contamination and a sequencing artifact. A later analysis calculated a clonal expansion index for each public chain from normalized within-repertoire ranks of inferred template counts. A later analysis computed generation probabilities with a VDJ recombination model fitted to out-of-frame rearrangements, and checked the results against IGoR. A later analysis scored TCR-TCR, TCR-HLA and TCR-CMV co-occurrence with hypergeometric tests, applying a repertoire-size bias correction to TCR pairs. A later analysis estimated false discovery rates by permuting HLA or CMV assignments 20 times. In a later analysis, co-occurring TCRs were grouped using DBSCAN, with TCRdist sequence similarity added in when clustering inside HLA-allele-positive subsets. For co-occurrence clustering, repertoires with fewer than 30,000 or more than 120,000 public chains were excluded, along with five repertoires with anomalous nucleotide sharing. The table was pulled from immuneACCESS by TCRdb, which kept in-frame rearrangements only. Such tables lose some clones; where checked, under half of the loss comes from unresolved V genes, and the rest has no known cause. The V and J calls and clone size come from that table; D and trimming were worked out from the DNA. Present in this sample are roughly 140,000 clones, roughly 87% of which were seen just once. The ten largest clones add up to 5.7% of the sample.

CDR1 and CDR2 are drawn from the germline V gene (reference sequence): MNHEY, SMNVEV. The CDR3 runs 12 amino acids, cysteine and phenylalanine included. The sequence is cut down to CDR3 DNA, 36 bases in frame from base 1. Trimming at the junction amounts to 6 bases on V and 5 bases on J, and the germline ends lie 10 bases apart. Here the chain combines TRBV27 and TRBJ1-2; perhaps TRBD1 is the D gene, with 5 bases matching. Sequencing was performed on PBMCs. This receptor was taken from a man aged 25 to 45 in good health and CMV-seropositive. The CDR3 is CASRTGGYGYTF. The sequenced DNA: TGTGCCAGCAGGACGGGGGGTTATGGCTACACCTTC.